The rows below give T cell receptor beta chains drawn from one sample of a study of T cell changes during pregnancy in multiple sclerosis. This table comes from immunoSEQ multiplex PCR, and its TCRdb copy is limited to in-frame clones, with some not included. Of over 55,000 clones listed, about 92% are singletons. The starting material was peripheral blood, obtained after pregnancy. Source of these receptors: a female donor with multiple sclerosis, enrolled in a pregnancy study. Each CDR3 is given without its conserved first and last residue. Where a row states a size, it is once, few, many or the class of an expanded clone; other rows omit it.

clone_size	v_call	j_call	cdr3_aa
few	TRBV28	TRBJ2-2	ASSSTTSGLNTGELF
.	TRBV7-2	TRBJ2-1	ASSKDSTHEQF
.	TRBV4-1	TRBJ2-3	ASSQEHRGLTDTQY
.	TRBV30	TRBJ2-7	AWSVLGGQGEQY
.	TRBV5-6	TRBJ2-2	ASSLTGLTGELF
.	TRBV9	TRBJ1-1	ASSVSENTEAF
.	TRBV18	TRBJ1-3	ASSPQGKSGNTIY
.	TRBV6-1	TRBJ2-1	ASSVTGMTF
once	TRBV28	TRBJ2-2	ASSPTGGHGELF
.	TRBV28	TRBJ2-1	ASSLLGGEQF
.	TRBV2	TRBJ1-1	ASSDRTGKNTEAF
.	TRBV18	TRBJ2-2	ASSPGTGPTGELF
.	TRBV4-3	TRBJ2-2	ASSQDRGFQGGELF
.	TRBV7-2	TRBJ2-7	ASRSLAGGPRGEQY
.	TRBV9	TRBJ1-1	ASSEVGVEAF
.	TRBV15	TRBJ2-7	ATSRGFPGMGGEQY
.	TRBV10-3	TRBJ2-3	AISKNSGTSSTDTQY
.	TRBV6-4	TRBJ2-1	ASSAGAHNEQF
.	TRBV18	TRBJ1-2	ASSVGGQFYGYT
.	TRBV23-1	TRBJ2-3	ASSQSGAASGSEVTPDTQY
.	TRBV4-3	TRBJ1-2	ASSRQQGEGYGYT
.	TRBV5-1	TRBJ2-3	ASSLPAGSTDTQY
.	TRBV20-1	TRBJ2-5	SARQETQY
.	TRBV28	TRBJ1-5	ASSSYRLISNQPQH
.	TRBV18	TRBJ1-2	ASSLNTPGQKFYGYT
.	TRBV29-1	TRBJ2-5	SVGPLAGGRETQY
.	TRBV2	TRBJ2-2	ASRPDRQSNTGELF
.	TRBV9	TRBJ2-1	ASSVGGNGNNEQF
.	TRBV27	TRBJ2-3	ASSALLDSTDTQY
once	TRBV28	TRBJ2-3	ASSFLDTQSTDTQY
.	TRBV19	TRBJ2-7	ASSIKGTNYEQY
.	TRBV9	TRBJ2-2	ASSVVTSPNTGELF
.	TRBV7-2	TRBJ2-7	ASSSVLGFLSHEQY
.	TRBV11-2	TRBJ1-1	ASSLIRGNTEAF